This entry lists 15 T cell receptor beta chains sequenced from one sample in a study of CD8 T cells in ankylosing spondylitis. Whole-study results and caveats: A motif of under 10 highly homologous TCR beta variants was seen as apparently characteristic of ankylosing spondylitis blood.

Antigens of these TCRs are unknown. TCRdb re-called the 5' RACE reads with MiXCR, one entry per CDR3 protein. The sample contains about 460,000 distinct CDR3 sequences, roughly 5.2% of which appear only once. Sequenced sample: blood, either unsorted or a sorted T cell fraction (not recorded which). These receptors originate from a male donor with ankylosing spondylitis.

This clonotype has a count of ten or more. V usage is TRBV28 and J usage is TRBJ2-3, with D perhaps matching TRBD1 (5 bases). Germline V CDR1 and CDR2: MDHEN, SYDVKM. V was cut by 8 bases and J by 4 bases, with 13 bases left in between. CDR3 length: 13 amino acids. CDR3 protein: CASLRTSADTQYF. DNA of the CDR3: TGTGCCAGCCTTAGGACATCGGCAGATACGCAGTATTTT.

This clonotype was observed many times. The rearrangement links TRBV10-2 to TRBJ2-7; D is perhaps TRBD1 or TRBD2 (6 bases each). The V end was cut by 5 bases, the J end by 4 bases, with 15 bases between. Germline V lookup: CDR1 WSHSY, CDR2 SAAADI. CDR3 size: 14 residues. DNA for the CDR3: TGCGCCAGCAGTAAAGGGGGGAATCTTTACGAGCAGTACTTC. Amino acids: CASSKGGNLYEQYF.

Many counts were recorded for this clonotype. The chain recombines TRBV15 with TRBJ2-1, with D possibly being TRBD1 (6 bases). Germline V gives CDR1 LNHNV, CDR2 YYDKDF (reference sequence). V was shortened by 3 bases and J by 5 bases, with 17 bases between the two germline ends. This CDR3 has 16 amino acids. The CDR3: CATSSAGAPGNNEQFF. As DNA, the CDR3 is TGTGCCACCAGCAGCGCAGGGGCCCCCGGGAACAATGAGCAGTTCTTC.

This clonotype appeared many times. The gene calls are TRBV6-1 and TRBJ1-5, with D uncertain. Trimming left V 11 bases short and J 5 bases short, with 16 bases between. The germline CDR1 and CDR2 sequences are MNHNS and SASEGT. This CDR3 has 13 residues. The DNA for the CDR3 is TGTGCCGTGTCGCCCGGAGGCTATCAGCCCCAGCATTTT. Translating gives CAVSPGGYQPQHF.

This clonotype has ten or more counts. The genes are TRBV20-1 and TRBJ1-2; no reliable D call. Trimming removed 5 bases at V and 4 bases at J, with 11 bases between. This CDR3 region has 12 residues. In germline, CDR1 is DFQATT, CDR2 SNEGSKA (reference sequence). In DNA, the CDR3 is TGCAGTGCTCCCCCGCCGGGCTATGGCTACACCTTC. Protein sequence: CSAPPPGYGYTF.

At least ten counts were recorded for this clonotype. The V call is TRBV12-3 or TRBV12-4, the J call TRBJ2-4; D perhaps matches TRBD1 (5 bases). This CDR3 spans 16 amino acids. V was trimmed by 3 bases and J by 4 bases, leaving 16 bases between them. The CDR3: CASSFSGGALKNIQYF. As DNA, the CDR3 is TGTGCCAGCAGTTTCTCCGGTGGGGCCCTTAAAAACATTCAGTACTTC.

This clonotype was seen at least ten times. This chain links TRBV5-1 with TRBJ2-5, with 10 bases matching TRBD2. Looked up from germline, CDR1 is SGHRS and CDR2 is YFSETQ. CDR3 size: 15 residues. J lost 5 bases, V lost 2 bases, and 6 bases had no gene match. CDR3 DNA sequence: TGCGCCAGCAGCTTAGCCGGGACTAGCGAGGAGACCCAGTACTTC. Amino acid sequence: CASSLAGTSEETQYF.

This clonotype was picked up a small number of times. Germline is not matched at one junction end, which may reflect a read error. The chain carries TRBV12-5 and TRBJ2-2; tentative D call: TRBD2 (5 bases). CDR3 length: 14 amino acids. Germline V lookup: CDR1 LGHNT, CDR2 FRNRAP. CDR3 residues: CASGLSGNSGELFF. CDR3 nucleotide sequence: TGTGCTAGTGGTTTGTCGGGGAACTCCGGGGAGCTGTTTTTT.

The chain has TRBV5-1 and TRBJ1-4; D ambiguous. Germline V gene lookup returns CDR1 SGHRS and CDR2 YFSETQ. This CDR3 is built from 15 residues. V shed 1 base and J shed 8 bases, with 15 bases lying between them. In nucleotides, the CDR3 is TGCGCCAGCAGCTTGTATCCGTCTGGTAGGGAAAAACTGTTTTTT. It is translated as CASSLYPSGREKLFF.

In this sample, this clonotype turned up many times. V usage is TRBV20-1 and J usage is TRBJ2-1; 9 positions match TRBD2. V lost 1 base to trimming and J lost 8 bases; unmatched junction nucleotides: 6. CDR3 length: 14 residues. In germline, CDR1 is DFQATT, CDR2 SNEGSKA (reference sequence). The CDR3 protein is CSARVSGSGDEQFF. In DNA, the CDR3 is TGCAGTGCTAGAGTTAGCGGGAGTGGGGATGAGCAGTTCTTC.

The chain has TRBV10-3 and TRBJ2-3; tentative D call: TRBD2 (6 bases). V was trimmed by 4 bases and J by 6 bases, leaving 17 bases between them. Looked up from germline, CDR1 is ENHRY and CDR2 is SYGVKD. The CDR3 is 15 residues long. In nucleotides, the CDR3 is TGTGCCATCAGTGGAAGTAGCGGTCCGTGGGATACGCAGTATTTT. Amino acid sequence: CAISGSSGPWDTQYF.

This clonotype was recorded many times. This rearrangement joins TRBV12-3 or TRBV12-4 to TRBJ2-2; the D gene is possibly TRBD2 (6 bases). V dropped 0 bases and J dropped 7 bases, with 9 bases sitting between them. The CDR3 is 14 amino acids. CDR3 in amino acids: CASSLAGGFGELFF. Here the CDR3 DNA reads TGTGCCAGCAGTTTAGCGGGGGGTTTCGGGGAGCTGTTTTTT.

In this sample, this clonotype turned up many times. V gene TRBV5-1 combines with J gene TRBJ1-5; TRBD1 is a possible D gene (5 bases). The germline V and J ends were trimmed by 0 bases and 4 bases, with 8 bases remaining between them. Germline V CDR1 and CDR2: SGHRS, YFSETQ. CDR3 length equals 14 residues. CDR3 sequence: CASSLGNRNQPQHF. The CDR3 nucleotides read TGCGCCAGCAGCTTGGGTAACAGGAATCAGCCCCAGCATTTT.

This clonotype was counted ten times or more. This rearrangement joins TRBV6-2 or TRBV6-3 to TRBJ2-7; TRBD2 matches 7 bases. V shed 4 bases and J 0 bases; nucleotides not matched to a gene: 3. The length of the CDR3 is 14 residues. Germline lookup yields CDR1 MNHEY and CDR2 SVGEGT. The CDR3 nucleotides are TGTGCCAGCAGTTCGCTAGCGGACTCCTACGAGCAGTACTTC. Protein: CASSSLADSYEQYF.

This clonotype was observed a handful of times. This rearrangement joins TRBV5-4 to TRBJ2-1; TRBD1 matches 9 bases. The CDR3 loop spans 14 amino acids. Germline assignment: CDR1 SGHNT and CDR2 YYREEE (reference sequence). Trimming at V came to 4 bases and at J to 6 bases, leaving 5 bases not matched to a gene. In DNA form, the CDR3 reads TGTGCCAGCAGCCGGTACAGGGGGCTCAATGAGCAGTTCTTC. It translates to CASSRYRGLNEQFF. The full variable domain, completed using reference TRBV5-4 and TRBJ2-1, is ETGVTQSPTHLIKTRGQQVTLRCSSQSGHNTVSWYQQALGQGPQFIFQYYREEENGRGNFPPRFSGLQFPNYSSELNVNALELDDSALYLCASSRYRGLNEQFFGPGTRLTVL.